This paragraph reports one TCR beta chain. This entry comes from a study of glioma-infiltrating T cells. The CDR3 has 13 residues. With V trimmed by 5 bases and J by 5 bases, 7 bases remained unmatched. In germline, CDR1 is SQVTM, CDR2 ANQGSEA. Amplification of TCR alpha and beta CDR3 regions from RNA used iRepertoire nested multiplex PCR. Each CDR3 protein is one row after TCRdb ran MiXCR on the multiplex PCR reads. This table has some 110,000 distinct CDR3 sequences, around 23% appearing once. Material for sequencing was glioma tissue, nonneoplastic brain tissue, or PBMCs (not recorded which). The chain couples TRBV29-1 to TRBJ2-7, with 9 bases that match TRBD1. This clonotype was sampled from a human donor with low-grade glioma or glioblastoma, undergoing nonglioma brain surgery, or in good health (not recorded which). The CDR3 bases are TGCAGCGTTTCCGGGACAGGGTACGACGAGCAGTACTTC. It is translated as CSVSGTGYDEQYF.